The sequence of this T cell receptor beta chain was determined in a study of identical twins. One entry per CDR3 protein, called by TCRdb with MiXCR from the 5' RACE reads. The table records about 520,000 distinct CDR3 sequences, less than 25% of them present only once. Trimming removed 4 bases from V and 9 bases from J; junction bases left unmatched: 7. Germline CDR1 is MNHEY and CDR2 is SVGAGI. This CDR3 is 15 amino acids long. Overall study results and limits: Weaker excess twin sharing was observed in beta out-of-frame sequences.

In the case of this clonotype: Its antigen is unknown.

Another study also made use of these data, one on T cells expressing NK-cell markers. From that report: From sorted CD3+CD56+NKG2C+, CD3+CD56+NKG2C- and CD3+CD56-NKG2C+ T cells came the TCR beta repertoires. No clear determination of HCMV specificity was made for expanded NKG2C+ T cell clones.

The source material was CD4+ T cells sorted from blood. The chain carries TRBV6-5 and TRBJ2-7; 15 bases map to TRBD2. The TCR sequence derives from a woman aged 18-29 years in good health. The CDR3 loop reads CASSSGLAGGFRQYF. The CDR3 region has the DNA TGTGCCAGCAGTTCGGGACTAGCGGGGGGCTTTCGGCAGTACTTC.